Presented here are 25 T cell receptor beta chains from one specimen sequenced in a study of cytomegalovirus exposure and HLA in healthy donors. The PCR made use of 60 Vbeta and 13 Jbeta primers. Sequencing was performed with immunoSEQ multiplex PCR; in TCRdb, only in-frame clones are kept and a portion is missing. The table has about 54,000 clones, approximately 77% seen once. Sequences were obtained from PBMCs. The source of these receptors is a woman under 30 in good health and CMV-seronegative.

This clone has only a few counts. The J gene is TRBJ2-2, the V gene TRBV19, with TRBD1 matching 11 bases. The J segment lost 6 bases and the V segment lost 1 base, leaving 4 bases of the junction unmatched. This CDR3 is built from 16 residues. CDR1 and CDR2 (germline): LNHDA, SQIVND (reference sequence). The CDR3 loop reads CASSIARDRGAGELFF. CDR3 DNA: TGTGCCAGTAGTATAGCCAGGGACAGGGGGGCCGGGGAGCTGTTTTTT.

V gene TRBV21-1 combines with J gene TRBJ2-2; the table's D call, TRBD2, has no DNA check behind it. TRBV21-1 is a pseudogene segment. The CDR3 length is 15 residues. In nucleotides, the CDR3 is TGTGCCAGCAGCATCCGGGACTCCACTACCGGGGAGCTGTTTTTT. Protein product: CASSIRDSTTGELFF.

V and J are TRBV9 and TRBJ1-1; 12 bases agree with TRBD1. Germline-derived CDR1 and CDR2 are SGDLS and YYNGEE. V shed 3 bases, J shed 11 bases, and the junction held 5 bases outside the gene matches. This CDR3 has 13 residues. The CDR3 DNA sequence: TGTGCCAGCAGCGGGGGACAGGGGGCATGGGCTTTCTTT. This translates into CASSGGQGAWAFF.

J is TRBJ1-5 and V is TRBV28, with D maybe TRBD1 (5 bases). The CDR3 has 15 residues. The germline V gene has CDR1 MDHEN and CDR2 SYDVKM. Between the trimmed V and J ends, which lost 7 bases and 0 bases, there was a span of 13 bases. CDR3 sequence (DNA): TGTGCCAGCACCCTCGGAGGGGATAGCAATCAGCCCCAGCATTTT. As protein: CASTLGGDSNQPQHF.

This clone showed up just a few times. The rearrangement joins TRBV4-1 to TRBJ2-3, with D perhaps matching TRBD2 (5 bases). Germline V gene lookup returns CDR1 MGHRA and CDR2 YSYEKL. V was pared by 4 bases and J by 3 bases, with 14 bases between. The CDR3 has 15 residues. CDR3 amino acids: CASSRLPPGTDTQYF. The CDR3 bases are TGCGCCAGCAGCCGACTACCGCCGGGGACAGATACGCAGTATTTT.

J is TRBJ2-1 and V is TRBV5-1; the match to TRBD1 covers 9 bases. Germline values: CDR1 SGHRS, CDR2 YFSETQ. V shed 1 base, J shed 4 bases, and the junction held 9 bases outside the gene matches. This CDR3 is built from 17 residues. CDR3 sequence (DNA): TGCGCCAGCAGCTTGCCGCAAATGACAGGGGGTTACAATGAGCAGTTCTTC. This translates into CASSLPQMTGGYNEQFF.

This clone was observed a single time. The CDR3 bases are TGTGCCAGCAGTGACTCAAGGAGGGGTGAGCAGTTCTTC. It codes for CASSDSRRGEQFF. This rearrangement joins TRBV6-4 to TRBJ2-1; perhaps TRBD2 as D (6 bases). V dropped 0 bases and J dropped 9 bases, with 9 bases sitting between them. The germline gives CDR1 MRHNA, CDR2 SNTAGT. The length of the CDR3 is 13 residues.

Comments on this clone: Its ends do not fully match the called genes, so a read error is possible. The chain recombines TRBV27 with TRBJ2-6; 8 bases agree with TRBD2. This CDR3 has 18 residues. CDR1 MNHEY and CDR2 SMNVEV come from the germline V gene (reference sequence). CDR3 sequence (DNA): TGTGCCAGCAGTTTAAGCCCCAGACTAGCGCCTGGGGCCAACGGCCTGACTTTC. Amino acid sequence: CASSLSPRLAPGANGLTF.

This clone was counted a single time. The V and J genes are TRBV6-1 and TRBJ2-7; TRBD2 agrees at 11 bases. The CDR3 is 14 residues long. CDR1 MNHNS and CDR2 SASEGT come from the germline V gene. V trimming: 2 bases; J trimming: 6 bases; junction bases outside the gene matches: 3. The CDR3: CASSELAGGAEQYF. In DNA, the CDR3 is TGTGCCAGCAGTGAACTAGCGGGAGGTGCCGAGCAGTACTTC.

This chain joins TRBV7-3 and TRBJ2-7, with TRBD2 as a possible D gene (7 bases). The CDR3 length is 15 residues. Germline assignment: CDR1 SGHTA and CDR2 FQGTGA. The ends were cut back, 0 bases at V and 5 bases at J, with 14 bases in the middle. CDR3 region: CASSLTRGGAHEQYF. The CDR3 nucleotides are TGTGCCAGCAGCTTAACAAGGGGGGGGGCGCACGAGCAGTACTTC. The variable domain in full, with the rest retrieved from reference TRBV7-3 and TRBJ2-7, is GAGVSQTPSNKVTEKGKYVELRCDPISGHTALYWYRQSLGQGPEFLIYFQGTGAADDSGLPNDRFFAVRPEGSVSTLKIQRTERGDSAVYLCASSLTRGGAHEQYFGPGTRLTVT.

This clone was counted a few times. The chain recombines TRBV28 with TRBJ2-1, with a weak D call TRBD1 (6 bases). Germline values: CDR1 MDHEN, CDR2 SYDVKM. This CDR3 contains 12 residues. Trimming took 4 bases from V and 10 from J, leaving 11 bases between them. The CDR3: CASSSWTEEQFF. CDR3 bases: TGTGCCAGCAGTTCCTGGACAGAGGAGCAGTTCTTC.

This clone was found once. The chain employs TRBV5-1 and TRBJ1-1; tentative D call: TRBD1 (5 bases). The CDR3 totals 14 residues. The germline V gene encodes CDR1 SGHRS and CDR2 YFSETQ. Deletions cut 5 bases from V and 3 bases from J, with 14 bases between. The CDR3 sequence: CASRRGGEYTEAFF. CDR3 DNA sequence: TGCGCCAGCAGAAGGGGAGGCGAGTACACTGAAGCTTTCTTT.

This clone was seen a few times. This rearrangement joins TRBV9 to TRBJ1-1, with 8 bases lining up with TRBD1. V shed 4 bases and J 1 base; nucleotides not matched to a gene: 3. CDR3 size: 14 residues. Germline lookup yields CDR1 SGDLS and CDR2 YYNGEE. The CDR3 DNA sequence: TGTGCCAGCAGCCTAGGGACAGGGAACACTGAAGCTTTCTTT. Translation gives CASSLGTGNTEAFF.

V and J are TRBV5-4 and TRBJ2-1; no reliable D call. Germline V gene data show CDR1 as SGHNT and CDR2 as YYREEE (reference sequence). The CDR3 extends over 13 amino acids. Trimming shortened V by 0 bases and J by 7 bases, and 8 bases separated the two germline ends. This CDR3 reads CASSLALRNEQFF. CDR3 DNA: TGTGCCAGCAGCTTGGCTCTGAGGAATGAGCAGTTCTTC.

The chain recombines TRBV5-1 with TRBJ2-2; the match to TRBD2 covers 11 bases. CDR1 and CDR2 from the germline V gene are SGHRS and YFSETQ. Trimming removed 0 bases from V and 4 bases from J; junction bases left unmatched: 5. This CDR3 comprises 17 residues. The chain's CDR3 is CASSLVLAGGTTGELFF. CDR3 nucleotide sequence: TGCGCCAGCAGCTTGGTGCTAGCGGGAGGTACCACCGGGGAGCTGTTTTTT.

This CDR3 is CASSPGRSGSYNSPLHF. The DNA for the CDR3 is TGTGCCAGCAGCCCCGGGAGGTCGGGATCCTATAATTCACCCCTCCACTTT. The chain recombines TRBV5-6 with TRBJ1-6; no definite D call. CDR3 length: 17 amino acids. The germline CDR1 and CDR2 sequences are SGHDT and YYEEEE. V lost 4 bases, J lost 1 base, and 15 bases lay in between.

The rearrangement links TRBV7-8 to TRBJ2-3; possibly TRBD1 for D (5 bases). The CDR3 has 12 residues. The ends were cut back, 11 bases at V and 5 bases at J, with 14 bases in the middle. CDR1 is SGHVS, CDR2 FQNEAQ, per germline. The CDR3 nucleotides are TGTGCCGCACAGGATTTCGGAGATACGCAGTATTTT. Translated, it gives CAAQDFGDTQYF.

This clone was recorded only once. The gene calls are TRBV6-5 and TRBJ1-1; TRBD1 matches at 7 bases. V was clipped by 5 bases and J by 5 bases; unmatched bases: 11. Germline assignment: CDR1 MNHEY and CDR2 SVGAGI. The CDR3 has 15 residues. Written as DNA, the CDR3 is TGTGCCAGCAGTCGAGGGGGCAGGGCGGTGACTGAAGCTTTCTTT. This sequence encodes CASSRGGRAVTEAFF.

On this clone: Mismatch with germline at one junction end may stem from a read error. This chain joins TRBV4-2 and TRBJ2-7; D perhaps matches TRBD1 (5 bases). Germline V gene lookup returns CDR1 LGHNA and CDR2 YNFKEQ. The CDR3 is 16 amino acids. The CDR3 is CASGQARTLSSYEQYF. CDR3 DNA sequence: TGTGCCAGCGGCCAGGCCCGGACACTCTCCTCCTACGAGCAGTACTTC.

This clone was detected a few times. The rearrangement links TRBV19 to TRBJ1-6, with D perhaps TRBD1 (6 bases). This CDR3 spans 14 amino acids. V lost 4 bases and J 13 bases, leaving 17 bases between the germline ends. From germline, CDR1 is LNHDA and CDR2 SQIVND (reference sequence). DNA for the CDR3: TGTGCCAGTAGTACATCGTTTGGAAGGGGGCCCCTCCACTTT. This translates into CASSTSFGRGPLHF.

The chain joins TRBV19 to TRBJ2-7, with D possibly matching TRBD2 (5 bases). The CDR3 extends over 13 amino acids. Germline values: CDR1 LNHDA, CDR2 SQIVND (reference sequence). Trimming cost V 5 bases and J 0 bases, with 8 bases left between them. CDR3 DNA: TGTGCCAGTAGTTGGGAGTCCTCCTACGAGCAGTACTTC. Residues: CASSWESSYEQYF. Drawing the rest from reference TRBV19 and TRBJ2-7, the complete variable domain is DGGITQSPKYLFRKEGQNVTLSCEQNLNHDAMYWYRQDPGQGLRLIYYSQIVNDFQKGDIAEGYSVSREKKESFPLTVTSAQKNPTAFYLCASSWESSYEQYFGPGTRLTVT.

The chain couples TRBV30 to TRBJ2-7, with TRBD2 matching over 7 bases. This CDR3 spans 15 amino acids. The germline V gene encodes CDR1 GTSNPN and CDR2 SVGIG (reference sequence). V gave up 4 bases and J gave up 3 bases; unmatched junction bases: 12. The CDR3 bases are TGTGCCTGGAATAGAGGGCGGGAGACCAACTACGAGCAGTACTTC. It yields the protein CAWNRGRETNYEQYF.

The gene calls are TRBV5-1 and TRBJ2-7, with TRBD2 matching over 7 bases. This CDR3 has 14 residues. Germline trimming cut 5 bases from V and 0 bases from J; bases unmatched to any gene: 5. The germline V gene encodes CDR1 SGHRS and CDR2 YFSETQ. The DNA of the CDR3 is TGCGCCAGCAGAACGGGGGGAAGCTCCTACGAGCAGTACTTC. Its translation is CASRTGGSSYEQYF.

The chain couples TRBV28 to TRBJ1-3; D uncertain. The germline CDR1 and CDR2 sequences are MDHEN and SYDVKM. The CDR3 has 15 residues. Trimming left V 3 bases short and J 0 bases short, with 9 bases between. CDR3 sequence reads: CASSFPRLSGNTIYF. CDR3 coding DNA: TGTGCCAGCAGTTTTCCCCGTCTCTCTGGAAACACCATATATTTT.

V gene TRBV30 combines with J gene TRBJ1-2; possibly TRBD1 for D (5 bases). The length of the CDR3 is 13 residues. The V and J ends lost 2 bases and 0 bases respectively, with 7 bases between them. From germline, CDR1 is GTSNPN and CDR2 SVGIG (reference sequence). The CDR3 DNA reads as TGTGCCTGGAGTCTCAGGGCTAACTATGGCTACACCTTC. Its protein is CAWSLRANYGYTF.